This entry concerns a single T cell receptor (beta chain). Synthesis of TCR cDNA relied on 5'RACE template switching, which attached a universal primer site and UMIs. TCRdb independently ran MiXCR on the 5' RACE reads; one entry per CDR3 protein. The table lists approximately 300,000 distinct CDR3 sequences, around 10% of them singletons. This record comes from a study of T cells after yellow fever vaccination. CDR1 and CDR2 from the germline V gene are ENHRY and SYGVKD. Deletions cut 2 bases from V and 2 bases from J, with 9 bases between. There are 14 residues in the CDR3. The sample in question was CD4+ T cells sorted from PBMCs, obtained 45 days after the yellow fever booster vaccination. This clonotype was obtained from a man younger than 35 who received the YFV17D yellow fever vaccine. J is TRBJ1-1 and V is TRBV10-3, with D perhaps TRBD1 (5 bases). CDR3 DNA sequence: TGTGCCATCAGTGAGGGACAATCTAACACTGAAGCTTTCTTT. Its protein is CAISEGQSNTEAFF.